This T cell receptor beta chain was captured by sequencing in a study of T-cell memory formation after mild COVID-19. Germline V gene data show CDR1 as GTSNPN and CDR2 as SVGIG (reference sequence). Trimming stripped 2 bases from V and 10 bases from J, with 11 bases between. The CDR3 totals 11 residues. From the 5' RACE reads, TCRdb called clonotypes with MiXCR, one entry per CDR3 protein. The repertoire includes hundreds of thousands of distinct CDR3 sequences, around a quarter of them detected once, and under 15% sits in the top ten. The chain recombines TRBV30 with TRBJ2-5; D is unresolved. The sequencing sample was made of PBMCs or a T cell subset sorted from them (not recorded which). The TCR was taken from an adult woman who had mild COVID-19 (a few samples of this study predate the infection). Cell type and time point are not known. CDR3 nucleotide sequence: TGTGCCTGGAGTACGGACCTGAACCAGTACTTC. Its protein is CAWSTDLNQYF.